This TCR beta chain was recorded in a study of blood T cells in healthy people across ages. Primed by a sample-barcoded 5' primer and a J-beta primer mix, a second PCR proceeded for 7 to 11 cycles. TCRdb processed the 5' RACE reads anew with MiXCR; each CDR3 protein has one entry. The data contain about 720,000 distinct CDR3 sequences, approximately 21% of them singletons. This receptor was taken from a man aged 65-85 years in good health. Sequenced: blood.

The CDR3 is CASSALDREKLFF. CDR3 bases: TGTGCCAGTAGTGCTTTGGACAGGGAAAAACTGTTTTTT. This chain uses TRBV19 with TRBJ1-4, with TRBD1 matching over 7 bases. CDR1 and CDR2 (germline): LNHDA, SQIVND (reference sequence). Losses at the gene ends were 5 bases for V and 8 bases for J; bases not matched to a gene: 5. This CDR3 region has 13 residues.